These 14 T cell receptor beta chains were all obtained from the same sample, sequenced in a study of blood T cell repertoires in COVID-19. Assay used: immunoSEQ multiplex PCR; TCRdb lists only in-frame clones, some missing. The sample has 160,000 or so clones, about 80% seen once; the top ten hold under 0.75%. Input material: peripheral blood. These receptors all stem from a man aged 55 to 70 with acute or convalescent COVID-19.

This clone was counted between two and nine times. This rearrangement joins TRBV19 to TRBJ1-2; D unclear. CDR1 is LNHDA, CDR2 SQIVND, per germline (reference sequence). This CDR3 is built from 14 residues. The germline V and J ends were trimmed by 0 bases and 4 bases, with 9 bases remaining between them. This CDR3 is CASSIDQALYGYTF. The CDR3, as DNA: TGTGCCAGTAGTATAGATCAGGCACTCTATGGCTACACCTTC.

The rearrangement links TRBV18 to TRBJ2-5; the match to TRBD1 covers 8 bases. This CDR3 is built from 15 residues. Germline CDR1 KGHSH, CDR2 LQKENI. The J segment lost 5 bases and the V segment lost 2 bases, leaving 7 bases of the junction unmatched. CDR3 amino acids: CASSPRTGFYETQYF. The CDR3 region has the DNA TGTGCCAGCTCACCAAGGACAGGGTTTTATGAGACCCAGTACTTC.

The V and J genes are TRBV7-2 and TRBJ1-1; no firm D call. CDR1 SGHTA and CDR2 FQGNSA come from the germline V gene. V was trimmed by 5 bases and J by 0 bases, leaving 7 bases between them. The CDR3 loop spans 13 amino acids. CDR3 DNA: TGTGCCAGCAGCGCGCGATTGAACACTGAAGCTTTCTTT. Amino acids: CASSARLNTEAFF.

DNA of the CDR3: TGTGCCAGCATGTCCCTAGCGGGTTCGATAGGTGAGCAGTTCTTC. Translation gives CASMSLAGSIGEQFF. This rearrangement joins TRBV4-2 to TRBJ2-1; 8 bases align to TRBD2. Germline trimming cut 7 bases from V and 9 bases from J; bases unmatched to any gene: 14. Germline values: CDR1 LGHNA, CDR2 YNFKEQ. CDR3 size: 15 residues.

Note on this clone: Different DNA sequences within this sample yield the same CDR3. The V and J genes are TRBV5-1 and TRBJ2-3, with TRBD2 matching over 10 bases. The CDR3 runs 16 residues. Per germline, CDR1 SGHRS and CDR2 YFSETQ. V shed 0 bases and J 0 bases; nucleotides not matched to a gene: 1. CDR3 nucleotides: TGCGCCAGCAGCTTGGGTAGCGGGAGGAGCACAGATACGCAGTATTTT. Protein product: CASSLGSGRSTDTQYF.

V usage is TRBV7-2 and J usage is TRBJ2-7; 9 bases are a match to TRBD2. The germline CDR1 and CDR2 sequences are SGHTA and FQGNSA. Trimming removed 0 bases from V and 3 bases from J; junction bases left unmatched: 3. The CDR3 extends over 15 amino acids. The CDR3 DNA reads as TGTGCCAGCAGCTTAGCGGCGCGGGGGGGCTACGAGCAGTACTTC. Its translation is CASSLAARGGYEQYF.

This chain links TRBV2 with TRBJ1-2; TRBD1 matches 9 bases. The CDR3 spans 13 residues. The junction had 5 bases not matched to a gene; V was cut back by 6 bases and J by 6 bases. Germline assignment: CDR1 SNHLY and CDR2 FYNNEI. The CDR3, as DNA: TGTGCCAGCAGATCTACAGGGGGCGATGGCTACACCTTC. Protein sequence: CASRSTGGDGYTF.

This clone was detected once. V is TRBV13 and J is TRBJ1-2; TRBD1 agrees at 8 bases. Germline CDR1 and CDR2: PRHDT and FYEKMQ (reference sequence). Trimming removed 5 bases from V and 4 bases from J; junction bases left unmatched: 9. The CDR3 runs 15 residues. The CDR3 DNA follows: TGTGCCAGCAGCCGCGGACAGGGTCGAACCTATGGCTACACCTTC. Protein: CASSRGQGRTYGYTF.

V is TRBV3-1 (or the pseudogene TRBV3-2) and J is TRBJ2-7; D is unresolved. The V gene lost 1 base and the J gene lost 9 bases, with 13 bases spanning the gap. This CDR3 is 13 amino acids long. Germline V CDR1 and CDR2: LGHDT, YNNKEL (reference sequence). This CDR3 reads CASSQVQFVGQYF. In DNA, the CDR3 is TGTGCCAGCAGCCAAGTACAGTTTGTCGGGCAGTACTTC.

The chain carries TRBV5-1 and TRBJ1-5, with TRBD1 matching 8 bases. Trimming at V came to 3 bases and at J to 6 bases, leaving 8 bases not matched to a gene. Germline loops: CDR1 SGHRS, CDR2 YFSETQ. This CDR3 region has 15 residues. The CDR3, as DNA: TGCGCCAGCAGCTGGGGGACAGGTTCGGGTCAGCCCCAGCATTTT. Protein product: CASSWGTGSGQPQHF.

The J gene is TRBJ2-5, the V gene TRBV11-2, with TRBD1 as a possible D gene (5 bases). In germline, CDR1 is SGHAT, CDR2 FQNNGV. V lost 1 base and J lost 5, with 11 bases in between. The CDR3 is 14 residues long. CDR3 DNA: TGTGCCAGCAGCTTAGGGGCAGGGCGGGAGACCCAGTACTTC. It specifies CASSLGAGRETQYF.

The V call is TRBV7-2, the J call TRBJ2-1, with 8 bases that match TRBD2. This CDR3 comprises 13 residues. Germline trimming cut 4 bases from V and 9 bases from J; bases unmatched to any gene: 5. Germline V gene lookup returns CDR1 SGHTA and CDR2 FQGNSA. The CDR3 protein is CASSSTSGFEQFF. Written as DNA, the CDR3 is TGTGCCAGCAGCTCCACTAGCGGATTTGAGCAGTTCTTC.

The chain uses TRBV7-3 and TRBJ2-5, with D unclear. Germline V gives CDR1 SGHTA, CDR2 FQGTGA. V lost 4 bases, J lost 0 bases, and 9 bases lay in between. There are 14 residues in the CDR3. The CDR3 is CASSSRCYQETQYF. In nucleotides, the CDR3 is TGTGCCAGCAGCTCCAGGTGTTACCAAGAGACCCAGTACTTC.

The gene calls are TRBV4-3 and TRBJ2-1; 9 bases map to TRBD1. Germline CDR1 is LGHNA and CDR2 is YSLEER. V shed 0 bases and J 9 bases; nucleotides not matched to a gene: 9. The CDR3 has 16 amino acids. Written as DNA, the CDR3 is TGCGCCAGCAGCCAAGACACAGGGGGCGGTGGTTTTGAGCAGTTCTTC. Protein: CASSQDTGGGGFEQFF.